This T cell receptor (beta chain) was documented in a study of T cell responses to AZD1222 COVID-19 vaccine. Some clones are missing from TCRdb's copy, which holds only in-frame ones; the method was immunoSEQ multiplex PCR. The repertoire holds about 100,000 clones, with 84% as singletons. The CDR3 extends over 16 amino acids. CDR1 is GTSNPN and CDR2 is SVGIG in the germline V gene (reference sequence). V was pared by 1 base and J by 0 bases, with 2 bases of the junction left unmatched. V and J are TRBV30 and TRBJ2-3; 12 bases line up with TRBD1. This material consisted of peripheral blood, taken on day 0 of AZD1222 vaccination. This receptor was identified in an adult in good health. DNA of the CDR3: TGTGCCTGGAGTGGGGACAGGGGGCATAGCACAGATACGCAGTATTTT. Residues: CAWSGDRGHSTDTQYF.